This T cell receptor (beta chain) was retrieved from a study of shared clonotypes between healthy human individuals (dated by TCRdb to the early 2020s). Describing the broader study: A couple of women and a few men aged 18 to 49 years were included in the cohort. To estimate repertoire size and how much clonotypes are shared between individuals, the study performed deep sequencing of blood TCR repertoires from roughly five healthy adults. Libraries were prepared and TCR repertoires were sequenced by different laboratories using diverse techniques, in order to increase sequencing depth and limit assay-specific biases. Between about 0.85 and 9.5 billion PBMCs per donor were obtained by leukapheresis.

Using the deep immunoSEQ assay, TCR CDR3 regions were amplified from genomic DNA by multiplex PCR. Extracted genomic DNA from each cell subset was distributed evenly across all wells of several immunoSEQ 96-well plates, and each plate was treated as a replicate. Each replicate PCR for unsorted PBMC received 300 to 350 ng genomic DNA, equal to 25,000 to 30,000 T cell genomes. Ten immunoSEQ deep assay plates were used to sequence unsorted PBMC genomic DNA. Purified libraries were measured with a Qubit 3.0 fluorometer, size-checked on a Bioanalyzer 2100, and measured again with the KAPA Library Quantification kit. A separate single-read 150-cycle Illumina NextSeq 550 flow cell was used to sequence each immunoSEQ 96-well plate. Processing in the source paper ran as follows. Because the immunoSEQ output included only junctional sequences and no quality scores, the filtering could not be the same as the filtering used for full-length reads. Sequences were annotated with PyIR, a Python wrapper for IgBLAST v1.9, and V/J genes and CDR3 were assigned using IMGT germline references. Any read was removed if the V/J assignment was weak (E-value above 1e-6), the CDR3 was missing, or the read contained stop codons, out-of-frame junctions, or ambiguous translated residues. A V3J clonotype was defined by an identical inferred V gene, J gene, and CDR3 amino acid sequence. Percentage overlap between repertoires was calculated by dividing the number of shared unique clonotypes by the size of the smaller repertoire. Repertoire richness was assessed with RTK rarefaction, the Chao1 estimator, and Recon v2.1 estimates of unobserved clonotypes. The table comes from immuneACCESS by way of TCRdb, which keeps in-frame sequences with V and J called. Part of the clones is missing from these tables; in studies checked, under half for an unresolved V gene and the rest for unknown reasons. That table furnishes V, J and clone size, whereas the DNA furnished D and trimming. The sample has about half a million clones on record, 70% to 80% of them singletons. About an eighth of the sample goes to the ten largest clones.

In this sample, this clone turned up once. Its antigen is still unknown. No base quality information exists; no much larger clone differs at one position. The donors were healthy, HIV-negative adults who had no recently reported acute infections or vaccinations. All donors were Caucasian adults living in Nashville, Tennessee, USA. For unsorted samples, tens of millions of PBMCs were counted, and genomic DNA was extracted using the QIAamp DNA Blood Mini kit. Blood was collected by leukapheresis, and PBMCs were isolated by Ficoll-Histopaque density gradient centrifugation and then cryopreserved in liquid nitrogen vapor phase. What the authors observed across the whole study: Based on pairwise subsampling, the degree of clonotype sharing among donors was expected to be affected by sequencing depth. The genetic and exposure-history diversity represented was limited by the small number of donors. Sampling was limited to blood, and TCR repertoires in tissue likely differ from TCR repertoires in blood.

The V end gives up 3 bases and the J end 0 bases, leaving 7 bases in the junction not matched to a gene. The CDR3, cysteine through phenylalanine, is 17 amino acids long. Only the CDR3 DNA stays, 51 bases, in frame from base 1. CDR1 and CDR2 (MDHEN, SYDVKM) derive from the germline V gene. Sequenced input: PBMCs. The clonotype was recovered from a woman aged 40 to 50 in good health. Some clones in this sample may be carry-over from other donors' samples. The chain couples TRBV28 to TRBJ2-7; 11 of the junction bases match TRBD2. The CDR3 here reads CASSFNPGLADSYEQYF. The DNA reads TGTGCCAGCAGTTTCAATCCGGGACTAGCGGACTCCTACGAGCAGTACTTC.